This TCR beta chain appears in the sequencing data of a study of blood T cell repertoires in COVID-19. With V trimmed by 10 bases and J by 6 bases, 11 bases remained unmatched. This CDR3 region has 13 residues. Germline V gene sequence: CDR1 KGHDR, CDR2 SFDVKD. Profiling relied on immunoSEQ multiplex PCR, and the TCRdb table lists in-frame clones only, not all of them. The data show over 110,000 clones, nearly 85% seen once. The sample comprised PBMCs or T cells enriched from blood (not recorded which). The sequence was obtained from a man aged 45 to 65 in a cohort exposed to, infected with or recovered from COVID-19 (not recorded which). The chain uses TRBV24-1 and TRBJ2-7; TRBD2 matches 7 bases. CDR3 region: CATSRGGYGEQYF. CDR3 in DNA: TGTGCCACTTCTCGGGGAGGGTACGGCGAGCAGTACTTC.